Reported below is one T cell receptor (beta chain). Its antigen is as yet unknown. This sample is part of a study of PD-1 blockade in classical Hodgkin lymphoma. Findings and limits, study-wide: Healthy donors were reported to have higher baseline TCR diversity than newly diagnosed patients.

Data came from immunoSEQ multiplex PCR; TCRdb stores just in-frame clones and leaves some out. The sample gives 25,000 to 35,000 clones, about 88% of which show up once; around 0.44% is in the top ten. Per the germline V gene, CDR1 is LNHDA and CDR2 is SQIVND (reference sequence). With V trimmed by 5 bases and J by 1 base, 11 bases remained unmatched. The CDR3 has 18 amino acids. Regarding time point: cycle 4 day 1 (C4D1), after less than 7 weeks of nivolumab. Every patient relapsed after autologous stem cell transplantation, and brentuximab vedotin exposure varied. Purification of CD4+ T cells from thawed PBMCs was performed via magnetic negative selection.

The J gene is TRBJ1-5, the V gene TRBV19, with TRBD1 matching 10 bases. The material sequenced was CD4+ T cells from blood, taken before the fourth cycle of nivolumab. This TCR was recovered from a human donor with classical Hodgkin lymphoma. The CDR3 reads CASSYSRDRGFSNQPQHF. CDR3 in DNA: TGTGCCAGTAGTTATTCCCGGGACAGGGGTTTCAGCAATCAGCCCCAGCATTTT.